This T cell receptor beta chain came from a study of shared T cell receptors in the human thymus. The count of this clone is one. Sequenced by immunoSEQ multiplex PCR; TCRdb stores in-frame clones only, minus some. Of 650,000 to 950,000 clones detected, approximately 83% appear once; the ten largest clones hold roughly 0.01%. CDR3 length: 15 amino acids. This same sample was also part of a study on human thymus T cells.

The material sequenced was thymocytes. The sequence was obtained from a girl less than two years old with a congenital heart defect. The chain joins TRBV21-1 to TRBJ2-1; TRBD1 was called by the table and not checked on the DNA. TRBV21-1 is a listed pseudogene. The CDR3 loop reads CASSKSRQGNNEQFF. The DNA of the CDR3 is TGTGCCAGCAGCAAATCGAGACAGGGTAACAATGAGCAGTTCTTC.